Reported below is one T cell receptor (beta chain). This clone's antigen is unknown. Base qualities are not provided; no much larger clone lies one nucleotide away. The sample comes from a study of T-cell memory formation after mild COVID-19 (dated by TCRdb to 2020 to 2023). A note on the overall study: Most TCR sequence clusters were specific to one of the two donors. The cohort was made up of two young adult volunteers, one female and one male, who were previously healthy. Longitudinal TCRalpha and TCRbeta repertoire sequencing tracked T-cell clones expanding and contracting after mild COVID-19 in a couple of donors. Broad study findings and their caveats: SARS-CoV-2 specificity was not confirmed for the second-wave clones peaking on day 37. Clones contracting from day 15 to 85 had balanced CD4/CD8 phenotypes, while a second wave expanding from day 15 to 37 was biased towards CD4+. Contracting CD4+ clones were found mainly in CM and EM memory subsets, while CD8+ clones were enriched in EMRA. Only two mild cases were covered in the study, and larger cohorts including severe cases with pre-infection samples were considered necessary. Some responding clones were detected in pre-infection memory, suggesting pre-existing cross-reactive memory T cells joined the SARS-CoV-2 response.

The data were produced on an Illumina NovaSeq 6000. TCRalpha and TCRbeta cDNA libraries were built by 5'RACE with constant-segment primers, adding sample barcodes and unique molecular identifiers. Trizol reagent was used to extract RNA from every sample. Libraries were amplified in two PCR steps, with a second sample barcode and Illumina TruSeq adapters added in the second step. Sequencing of the libraries was done on an Illumina NovaSeq, producing 2 x 150 bp paired-end reads. On the study's bioinformatics: The reads were demultiplexed and collapsed into UMI-guided consensus sequences using migec v1.2.7. Using mixcr v2.1.11, UMI consensuses were aligned to TRA and TRB V and J templates and then assembled into clonotypes. Expanded or contracted clonotypes were those called significant by both edgeR and NoisET, with noise models trained on biological replicates. edgeR calls used a false discovery rate-adjusted p below 0.01 and a log2 fold-change threshold of 1. PCA with hierarchical clustering of max-normalized trajectories of the 1000 most abundant clonotypes was used as exploratory dynamics analysis. Separately sequenced CD4+ and CD8+ repertoires were used to assign the CD4 or CD8 phenotype of responding clones. Through fastp at Q25 and MiXCR, TCRdb rebuilt clones from the public reads, retaining in-frame beta chains. Identical CDR3 proteins give one entry, which carries the most common genes and DNA. For this entry, the V and J calls and clone size follow TCRdb and not the study's own pipeline. This sample is represented by 450,000 or so distinct CDR3 sequences; around 27% of them were singletons. In total, the top ten clones hold roughly an eighth of the sample.

Ficoll-Paque density gradient centrifugation was used to isolate PBMCs. This clonotype was sampled from an adult woman who had mild COVID-19 (a few samples of this study predate the infection). The sample titles of this study are shuffled in the database, so cell type and time point are left out; the donor was told from shared clones. Sequenced sample: PBMCs or a T cell subset sorted from them (not recorded which).

In nucleotides, the sequence is TGCGCCAGCAGCCCGAGACAACCGAATGAGCAGTTCTTC. The translation is CASSPRQPNEQFF. The receptor chain draws on TRBV4-1 and TRBJ2-1, with the D gene too uncertain to name. V and J are truncated by 4 bases and 7 bases respectively, leaving an intervening sequence of 11 bases. The CDR3 measures 13 amino acids from cysteine to phenylalanine. Just the 39-base CDR3 DNA is kept, in frame starting at base 1. CDR1 and CDR2 are read off the germline V gene as MGHRA and YSYEKL.